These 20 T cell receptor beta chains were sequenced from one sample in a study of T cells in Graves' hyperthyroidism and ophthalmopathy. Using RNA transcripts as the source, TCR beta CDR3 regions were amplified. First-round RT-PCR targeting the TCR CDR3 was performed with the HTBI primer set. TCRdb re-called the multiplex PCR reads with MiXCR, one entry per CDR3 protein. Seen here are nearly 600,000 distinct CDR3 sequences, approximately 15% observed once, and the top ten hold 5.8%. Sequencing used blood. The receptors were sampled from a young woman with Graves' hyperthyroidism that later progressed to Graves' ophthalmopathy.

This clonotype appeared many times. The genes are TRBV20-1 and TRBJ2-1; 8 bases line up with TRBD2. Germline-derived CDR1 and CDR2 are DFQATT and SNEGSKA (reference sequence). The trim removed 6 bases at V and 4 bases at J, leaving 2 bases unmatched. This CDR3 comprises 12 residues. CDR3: CSAIAGYNEQFF. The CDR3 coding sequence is TGCAGTGCCATAGCGGGGTACAATGAGCAGTTCTTC.

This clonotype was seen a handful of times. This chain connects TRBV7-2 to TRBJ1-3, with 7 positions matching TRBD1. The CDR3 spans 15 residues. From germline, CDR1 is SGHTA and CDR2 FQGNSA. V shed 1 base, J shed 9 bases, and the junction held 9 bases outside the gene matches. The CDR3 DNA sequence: TGTGCCAGCAGCTTAGGAGGGACAGCTAAATCCACCATATATTTT. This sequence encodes CASSLGGTAKSTIYF.

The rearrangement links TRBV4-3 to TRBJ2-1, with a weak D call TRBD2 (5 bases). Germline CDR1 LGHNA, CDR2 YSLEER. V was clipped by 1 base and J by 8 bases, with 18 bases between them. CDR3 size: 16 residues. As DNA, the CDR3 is TGCGCCAGCAGCCAAGGATGGGGAGATGCGGGCCATGAGCAGTTCTTC. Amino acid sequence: CASSQGWGDAGHEQFF.

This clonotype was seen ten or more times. The CDR3 nucleotides are TGTGCCTGGAGTGTATCTGGATACGAGCAGTACTTC. Translating gives CAWSVSGYEQYF. V is TRBV30 and J is TRBJ2-7; no reliable D call. Trimming took off 0 bases at V and 4 bases at J, with 7 bases between the two ends. CDR1 GTSNPN and CDR2 SVGIG come from the germline V gene (reference sequence). CDR3 length: 12 residues.

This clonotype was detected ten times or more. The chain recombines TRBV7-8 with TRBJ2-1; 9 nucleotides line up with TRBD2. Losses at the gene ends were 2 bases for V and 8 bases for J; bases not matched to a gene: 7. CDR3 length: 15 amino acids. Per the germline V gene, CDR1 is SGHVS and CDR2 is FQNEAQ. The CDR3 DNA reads TGTGCCAGCAGCTTATATCGCGGGAGGGCCGATGAGCAGTTCTTC. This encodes CASSLYRGRADEQFF.

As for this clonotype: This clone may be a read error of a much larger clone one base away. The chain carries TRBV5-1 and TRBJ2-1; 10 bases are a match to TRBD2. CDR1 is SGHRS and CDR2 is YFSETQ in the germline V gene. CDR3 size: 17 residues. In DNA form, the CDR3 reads TGCGCCAGCAGCTTTTCCTCTAGCGGGAGTTTATACAATGGGCAGTTCTTC. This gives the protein CASSFSSSGSLYNGQFF.

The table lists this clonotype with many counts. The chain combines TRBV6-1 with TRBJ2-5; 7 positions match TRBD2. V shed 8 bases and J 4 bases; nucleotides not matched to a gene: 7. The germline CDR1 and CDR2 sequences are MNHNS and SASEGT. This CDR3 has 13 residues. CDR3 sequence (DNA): TGTGCCAGCGCGCCGGGGGGAGGAGAGACCCAGTACTTC. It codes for CASAPGGGETQYF.

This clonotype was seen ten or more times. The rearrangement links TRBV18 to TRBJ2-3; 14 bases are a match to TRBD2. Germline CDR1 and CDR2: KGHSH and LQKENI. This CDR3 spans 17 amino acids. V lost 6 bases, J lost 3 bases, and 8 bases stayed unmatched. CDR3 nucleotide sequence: TGTGCCAGCTCGGCAGGGACTAGCGGGAGTGGAACAGATACGCAGTATTTT. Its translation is CASSAGTSGSGTDTQYF.

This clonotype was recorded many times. For the CDR3, the DNA is TGTGCCAGCAGTGATACGCCAGGAAAGGGGCAGTACTTC. Encoded protein: CASSDTPGKGQYF. This sequence joins TRBV6-1 and TRBJ2-7; D uncertain. The germline CDR1 and CDR2 sequences are MNHNS and SASEGT. V lost 3 bases, J lost 9 bases, and 15 bases lay in between. This CDR3 region has 13 residues.

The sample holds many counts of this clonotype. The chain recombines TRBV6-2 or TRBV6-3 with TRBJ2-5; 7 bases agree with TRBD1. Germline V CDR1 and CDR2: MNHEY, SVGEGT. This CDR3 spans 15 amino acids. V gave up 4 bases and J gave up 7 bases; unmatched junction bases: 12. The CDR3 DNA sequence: TGTGCCAGCAGTTCTCGGGACAGTCCCGAGGGGACCCAGTACTTC. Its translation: CASSSRDSPEGTQYF.

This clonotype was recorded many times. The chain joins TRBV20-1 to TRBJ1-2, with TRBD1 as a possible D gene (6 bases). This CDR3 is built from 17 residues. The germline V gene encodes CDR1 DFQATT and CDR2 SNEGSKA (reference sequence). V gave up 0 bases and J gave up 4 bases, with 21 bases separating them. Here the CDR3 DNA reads TGCAGTGCTAGAGATTGGGCAGGGGATGATCCTTCCTATGGCTACACCTTC. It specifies CSARDWAGDDPSYGYTF.

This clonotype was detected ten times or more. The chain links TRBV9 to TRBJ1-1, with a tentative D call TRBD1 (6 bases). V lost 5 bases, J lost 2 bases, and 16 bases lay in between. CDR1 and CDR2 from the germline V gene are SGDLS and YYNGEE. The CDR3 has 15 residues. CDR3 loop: CASRGANRDNTEAFF. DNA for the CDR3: TGTGCCAGCAGGGGGGCGAACAGGGACAACACTGAAGCTTTCTTT.

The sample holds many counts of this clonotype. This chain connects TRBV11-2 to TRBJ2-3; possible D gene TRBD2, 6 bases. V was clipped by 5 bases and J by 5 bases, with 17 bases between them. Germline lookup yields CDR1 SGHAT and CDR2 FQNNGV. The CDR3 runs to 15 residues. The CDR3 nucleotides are TGTGCCAGCAGCCCCCTAGGAGGGGTGGGAGATACGCAGTATTTT. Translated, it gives CASSPLGGVGDTQYF. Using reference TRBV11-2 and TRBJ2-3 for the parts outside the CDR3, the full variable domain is EAGVAQSPRYKIIEKRQSVAFWCNPISGHATLYWYQQILGQGPKLLIQFQNNGVVDDSQLPKDRFSAERLKGVDSTLKIQPAKLEDSAVYLCASSPLGGVGDTQYFGPGTRLTVL.

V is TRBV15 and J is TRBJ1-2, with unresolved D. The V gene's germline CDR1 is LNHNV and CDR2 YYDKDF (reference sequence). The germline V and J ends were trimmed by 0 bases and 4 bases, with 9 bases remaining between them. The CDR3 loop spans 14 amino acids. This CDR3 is CATSRDTKVYGYTF. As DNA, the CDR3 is TGTGCCACCAGCAGAGACACGAAAGTCTATGGCTACACCTTC.

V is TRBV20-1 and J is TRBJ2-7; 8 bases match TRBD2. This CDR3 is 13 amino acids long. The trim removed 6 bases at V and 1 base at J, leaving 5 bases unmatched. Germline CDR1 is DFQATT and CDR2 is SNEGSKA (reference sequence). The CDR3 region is CSAPGLVSYEQYF. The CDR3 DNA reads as TGCAGTGCCCCGGGACTAGTTTCCTACGAGCAGTACTTC.

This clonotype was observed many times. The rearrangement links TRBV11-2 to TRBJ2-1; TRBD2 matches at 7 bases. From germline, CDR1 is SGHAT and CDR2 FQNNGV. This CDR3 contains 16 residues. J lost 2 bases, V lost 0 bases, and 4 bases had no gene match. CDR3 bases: TGTGCCAGCAGCTTAGATTCGGCGGGAGCCTACAATGAGCAGTTCTTC. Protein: CASSLDSAGAYNEQFF. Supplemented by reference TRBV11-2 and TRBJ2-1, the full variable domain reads EAGVAQSPRYKIIEKRQSVAFWCNPISGHATLYWYQQILGQGPKLLIQFQNNGVVDDSQLPKDRFSAERLKGVDSTLKIQPAKLEDSAVYLCASSLDSAGAYNEQFFGPGTRLTVL.

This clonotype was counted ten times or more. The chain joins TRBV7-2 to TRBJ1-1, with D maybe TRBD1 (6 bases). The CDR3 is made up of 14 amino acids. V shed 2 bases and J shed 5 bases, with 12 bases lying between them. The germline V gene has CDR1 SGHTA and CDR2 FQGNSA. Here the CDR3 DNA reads TGTGCCAGCAGCTTAATGGGAAGGGGGACTGAAGCTTTCTTT. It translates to CASSLMGRGTEAFF. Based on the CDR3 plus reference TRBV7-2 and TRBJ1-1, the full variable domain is GAGVSQSPSNKVTEKGKDVELRCDPISGHTALYWYRQSLGQGLEFLIYFQGNSAPDKSGLPSDRFSAERTGGSVSTLTIQRTQQEDSAVYLCASSLMGRGTEAFFGQGTRLTVV.

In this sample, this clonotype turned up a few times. The CDR3 is CSLGGGTEAFF. CDR3 nucleotide sequence: TGCAGTCTAGGAGGGGGCACTGAAGCTTTCTTT. V is TRBV29-1 and J is TRBJ1-1; tentative D call: TRBD1 (6 bases). The CDR3 has 11 residues. Germline CDR1 reads SQVTM; CDR2 reads ANQGSEA.

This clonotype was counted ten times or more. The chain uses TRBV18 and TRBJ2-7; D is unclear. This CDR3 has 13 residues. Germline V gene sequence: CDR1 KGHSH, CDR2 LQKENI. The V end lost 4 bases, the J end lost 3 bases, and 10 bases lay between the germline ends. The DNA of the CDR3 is TGTGCCAGCTCACGCGGCAGTGACTACGAGCAGTACTTC. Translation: CASSRGSDYEQYF.

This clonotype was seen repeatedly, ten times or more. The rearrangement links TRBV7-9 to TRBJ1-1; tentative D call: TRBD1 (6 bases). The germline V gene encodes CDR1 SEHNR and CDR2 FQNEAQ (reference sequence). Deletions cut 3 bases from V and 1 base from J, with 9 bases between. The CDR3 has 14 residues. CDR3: CASSFRGQNTEAFF. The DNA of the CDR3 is TGTGCCAGCAGCTTCAGGGGCCAGAACACTGAAGCTTTCTTT. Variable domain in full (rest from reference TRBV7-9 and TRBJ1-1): DTGVSQNPRHKITKRGQNVTFRCDPISEHNRLYWYRQTLGQGPEFLTYFQNEAQLEKSRLLSDRFSAERPKGSFSTLEIQRTEQGDSAMYLCASSFRGQNTEAFFGQGTRLTVV.